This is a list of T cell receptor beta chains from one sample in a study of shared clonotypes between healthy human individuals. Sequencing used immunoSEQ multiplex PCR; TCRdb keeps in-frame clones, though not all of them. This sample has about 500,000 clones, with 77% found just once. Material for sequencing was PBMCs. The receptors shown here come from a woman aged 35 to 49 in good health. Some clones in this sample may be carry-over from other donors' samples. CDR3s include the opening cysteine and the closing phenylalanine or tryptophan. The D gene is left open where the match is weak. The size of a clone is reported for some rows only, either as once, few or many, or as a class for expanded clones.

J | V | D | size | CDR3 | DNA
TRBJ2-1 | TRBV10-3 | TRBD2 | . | CAISEWIYSGLAPRNEQFF | TGTGCCATCAGTGAGTGGATCTACTCAGGACTAGCGCCACGCAATGAGCAGTTCTTC
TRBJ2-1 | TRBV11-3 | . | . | CASGPPDRRNEQFF | TGTGCCAGCGGCCCCCCCGACAGACGTAATGAGCAGTTCTTC
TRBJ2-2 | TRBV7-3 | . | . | CASSLNRGGTGELFF | TGTGCCAGCAGCTTAAACAGGGGAGGAACCGGGGAGCTGTTTTTT
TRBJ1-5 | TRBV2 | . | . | CASSRQDSNQPQHF | TGTGCCAGCAGTCGACAGGATAGCAATCAGCCCCAGCATTTT
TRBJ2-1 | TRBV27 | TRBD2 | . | CASSPWAGGDNEQFF | TGTGCCAGCAGTCCGTGGGCGGGAGGGGACAATGAGCAGTTCTTC
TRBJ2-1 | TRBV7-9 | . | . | CASSPELFSGSYNEQFF | TGTGCCAGCAGCCCTGAGCTTTTCTCAGGCTCCTACAATGAGCAGTTCTTC
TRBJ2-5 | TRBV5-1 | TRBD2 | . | CASKGASGAGETQYF | TGCGCCAGCAAAGGGGCTAGCGGGGCTGGAGAGACCCAGTACTTC
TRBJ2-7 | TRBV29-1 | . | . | CSAYQADSYEQYF | TGCAGCGCCTACCAGGCAGACTCCTACGAGCAGTACTTC
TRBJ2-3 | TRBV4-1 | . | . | CAAAGTTDTQYF | TGCGCCGCAGCAGGGACCACAGATACGCAGTATTTT
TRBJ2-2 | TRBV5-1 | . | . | CASSLRSNTGELFF | TGCGCCAGCAGCTTGAGGTCGAACACCGGGGAGCTGTTTTTT
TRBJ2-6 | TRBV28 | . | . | CASSPVGTRGLRNVLTF | TGTGCCAGCAGTCCGGTCGGGACCCGGGGATTACGTAACGTCCTGACTTTC
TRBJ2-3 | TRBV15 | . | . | CATSRLTDTQYF | TGTGCCACCAGCAGACTGACAGATACGCAGTATTTT
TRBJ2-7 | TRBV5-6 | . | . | CASSSGPKSYEQYF | TGTGCCAGCAGCTCGGGACCGAAATCCTACGAGCAGTACTTC
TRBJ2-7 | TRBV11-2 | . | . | CASSVTRWASRSYEQYF | TGTGCCAGCAGCGTCACCAGGTGGGCTTCAAGGTCCTACGAGCAGTACTTC
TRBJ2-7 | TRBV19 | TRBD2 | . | CASRSLGGTYEQYF | TGTGCCAGTAGGTCTCTCGGGGGGACCTACGAGCAGTACTTC
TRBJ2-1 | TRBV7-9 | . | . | CASSLGGHGNEQFF | TGTGCCAGCAGCTTAGGTGGCCACGGGAATGAGCAGTTCTTC
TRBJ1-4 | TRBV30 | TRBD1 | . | CALDRGFEKLFF | TGTGCCTTAGACAGGGGGTTTGAAAAACTGTTTTTT
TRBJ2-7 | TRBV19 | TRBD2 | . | CASSGRTSGRAAYEQYF | TGTGCCAGTAGTGGAAGGACTAGCGGGAGGGCCGCCTACGAGCAGTACTTC
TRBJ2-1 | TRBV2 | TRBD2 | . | CASGLTSGREGEQFF | TGTGCCAGCGGATTGACTAGCGGGAGGGAGGGTGAGCAGTTCTTC
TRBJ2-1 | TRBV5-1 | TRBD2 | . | CASSWGVAGVWDEQFF | TGCGCCAGCAGCTGGGGGGTCGCGGGAGTTTGGGATGAGCAGTTCTTC
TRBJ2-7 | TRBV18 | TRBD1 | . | CASSPPGQGEGEQYF | TGTGCCAGCTCACCCCCTGGACAGGGGGAAGGCGAGCAGTACTTC
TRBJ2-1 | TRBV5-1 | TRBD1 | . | CASSLDGTAYNEQFF | TGCGCCAGCAGCTTGGATGGGACAGCCTACAATGAGCAGTTCTTC
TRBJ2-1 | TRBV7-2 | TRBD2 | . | CASSTSGRSWDEQFF | TGTGCCAGCAGCACTAGCGGGAGATCTTGGGATGAGCAGTTCTTC
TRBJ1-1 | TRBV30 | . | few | CACRSGQRNTEAFF | TGTGCCTGCAGGTCGGGCCAGAGGAACACTGAAGCTTTCTTT
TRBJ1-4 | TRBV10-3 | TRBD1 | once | CAISESGGTGEKLFF | TGTGCCATCAGTGAGTCGGGGGGGACAGGCGAAAAACTGTTTTTT
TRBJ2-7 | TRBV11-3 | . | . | CASSNRRGPTIPYF | TGTGCCAGCAGCAACCGAAGGGGACCCACCATCCCGTACTTC
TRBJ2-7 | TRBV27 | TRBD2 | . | CASSPSLFAGGPYEQYF | TGTGCCAGCAGTCCCTCCCTCTTCGCGGGAGGCCCTTACGAGCAGTACTTC
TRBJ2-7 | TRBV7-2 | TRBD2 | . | CASSLILAGTPYEQYF | TGTGCCAGCAGCTTGATCCTAGCGGGGACCCCCTACGAGCAGTACTTC
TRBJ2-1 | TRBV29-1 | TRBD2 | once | CSVLGTSGRSNEQFF | TGCAGCGTCCTGGGGACTAGCGGGAGAAGCAATGAGCAGTTCTTC
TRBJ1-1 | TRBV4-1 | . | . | CASSQVGRRRWNTEAFF | TGCGCCAGCAGCCAAGTCGGTCGGCGCAGGTGGAACACTGAAGCTTTCTTT
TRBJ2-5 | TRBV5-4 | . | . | CASSLGVGGSLLAQYF | TGTGCCAGCAGCTTGGGGGTTGGGGGCTCTTTGCTGGCCCAGTACTTC
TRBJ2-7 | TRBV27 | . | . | CASSSYPPYEQYF | TGTGCCAGCAGTTCATACCCGCCCTACGAGCAGTACTTC
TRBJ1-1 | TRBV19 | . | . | CASSAGGQRNTEAFF | TGTGCCAGTAGTGCAGGAGGACAGAGGAACACTGAAGCTTTCTTT
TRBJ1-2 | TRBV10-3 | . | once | CAISAQGEGGYTF | TGTGCCATCAGTGCACAGGGAGAGGGTGGCTACACCTTC
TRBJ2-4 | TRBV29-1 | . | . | CSVDGGENIQYF | TGCAGCGTTGATGGTGGCGAAAACATTCAGTACTTC